This T cell receptor beta chain was obtained from a study of cytomegalovirus exposure and HLA in healthy donors. The overall study: The study placed over 65% of its 350 to 450 genotyped donors in the Caucasian-associated ancestry cluster.

13 Jbeta primers and 60 Vbeta primers were used for the PCR. Assay used: immunoSEQ multiplex PCR; TCRdb lists only in-frame clones, some missing. Altogether about 160,000 clones are present, about 80% being singletons, with the ten largest covering roughly 2%. This clonotype was sampled from a man between 35 and 55 years old in good health and CMV-seronegative. Sequenced: PBMCs.

In nucleotides, the CDR3 is TGTGCCAGCAGTTATGCAGTCCCCTCCACCGGGGAGCTGTTTTTT. It specifies CASSYAVPSTGELFF. The chain joins TRBV27 to TRBJ2-2; no firm D call. CDR1 MNHEY and CDR2 SMNVEV come from the germline V gene (reference sequence). The CDR3 spans 15 residues. The germline V and J ends were trimmed by 4 bases and 4 bases, with 13 bases remaining between them.